The clone carrying this TCR beta chain was seen a few times. This sample was taken from a study of blood T cell repertoires in COVID-19. This CDR3 is 15 amino acids long. Per the germline V gene, CDR1 is MNHEY and CDR2 is SVGEGT. With 5 bases clipped from V and 4 bases from J, the junction kept 5 bases outside the gene matches. The assay was immunoSEQ multiplex PCR, and TCRdb's table has in-frame clones only and misses some. The sample has 200,000 to 300,000 clones, more than 70% seen once. This receptor was obtained from a woman aged 25 to 39 with COVID-19, enrolled during active disease. This chain uses TRBV6-2 or TRBV6-3 with TRBJ2-2, with 9 bases fitting TRBD1. The sequenced sample was peripheral blood. CDR3 loop: CASSRTGVITGELFF. DNA for the CDR3: TGTGCCAGCAGTCGGACAGGGGTTATCACCGGGGAGCTGTTTTTT.